This is a list of T cell receptor beta chains from one sample in a study of cytomegalovirus exposure and HLA in healthy donors. TCRdb's table, derived via immunoSEQ multiplex PCR, lists solely in-frame clones and lacks some. Listed are 150,000 to 200,000 clones; less than 6.5% falls within the top ten. Sequencing input: PBMCs. Receptors were obtained from a man aged 30 to 39 in good health and CMV-seronegative. The CDR3 runs from the conserved cysteine through the conserved F or W. The D gene is left open where the match is weak.

CDR3 DNA,CDR3 protein,J gene,D gene,V gene
TGTGCCAGCAGTGAACAAGCTCTTCCGGGACAGGGGCCCCTTGGGGACTATGGCTACACCTTC,CASSEQALPGQGPLGDYGYTF,TRBJ1-2,TRBD1,TRBV27
TGTGCCAGCAGCCACGGGACACTGAACACTGAAGCTTTCTTT,CASSHGTLNTEAFF,TRBJ1-1,-,TRBV11-1
TGTGCCAGCAGGAATAACGGACAGACAGATACGCAGTATTTT,CASRNNGQTDTQYF,TRBJ2-3,-,TRBV6-6
TGTGCCAGCAGCTCTGGGAGGGCAGTCTATGGCTACACCTTC,CASSSGRAVYGYTF,TRBJ1-2,-,TRBV7-2
TGCGCCAGCAGCCAAGACTCAGCGGGGGGGCCGTTCAATGAGCAGTTCTTC,CASSQDSAGGPFNEQFF,TRBJ2-1,TRBD2,TRBV4-3
TGCAGCGTTGAAAGGATTAGCGGCGAGACCCAGTACTTC,CSVERISGETQYF,TRBJ2-5,-,TRBV29-1
TGTGCCAGTTCCTCGGGACAGTCACCCCTCCACTTT,CASSSGQSPLHF,TRBJ1-6,TRBD1,TRBV19
TGCGCCAGCAGTGAGCACATTCCTACAGGGCCTGGGGCCAACGTCCTGACTTTC,CASSEHIPTGPGANVLTF,TRBJ2-6,-,TRBV10-2
TGTGCCAGCACCCCCGGAGGGACAGGCCTTAATGAAAAACTGTTTTTT,CASTPGGTGLNEKLFF,TRBJ1-4,TRBD1,TRBV7-2
TGCGCCAGCAGCCAAGAGGAGTCCTACAATGAGCAGTTCTTC,CASSQEESYNEQFF,TRBJ2-1,-,TRBV4-1
TGTGCCAGCAGCCAGGCCAGCCGAGGGGAAGCTTTCTTT,CASSQASRGEAFF,TRBJ1-1,-,TRBV14
TGTGCACTTGAGGAAAGGGCTTTCTTT,CALEERAFF,TRBJ1-1,-,TRBV12-2
TGTGCCAGCAGCCTACGTCGGGGGGGTCTGAGCACAGATACGCAGTATTTT,CASSLRRGGLSTDTQYF,TRBJ2-3,TRBD2,TRBV11-3
TGTGCCAGCAGCGGGGACAGGGGGCTGGAAGAGACCCAGTACTTC,CASSGDRGLEETQYF,TRBJ2-5,TRBD1,TRBV5-4
TGTGCCAGCAGTTACGACGGAGTGCAAGAGACCCAGTACTTC,CASSYDGVQETQYF,TRBJ2-5,-,TRBV6-6
TGTGCCAGCAGCAGGGACATCCAGAACACTGAAGCTTTCTTT,CASSRDIQNTEAFF,TRBJ1-1,-,TRBV7-9
TGTGCCAGCAGCACCCAGGGACAGGGGACGGAGACCCAGTACTTC,CASSTQGQGTETQYF,TRBJ2-5,TRBD1,TRBV11-3
TGCGCCAGCAGCTTGACTGAAATAGCCGCCGGGGAGCTGTTTTTT,CASSLTEIAAGELFF,TRBJ2-2,-,TRBV4-1
TGTGCCAGCAGCTTAGCCCCGACGGCCGGGGGGATCTACGAGCAGTACTTC,CASSLAPTAGGIYEQYF,TRBJ2-7,TRBD2,TRBV7-9
TGTGCCAGCAGCCAGGCAAGCAATCAGCCCCAGCATTTT,CASSQASNQPQHF,TRBJ1-5,-,TRBV4-2
TGTGCCAGCAGCTTCGGGAGGGGCGACTATGGCTACACCTTC,CASSFGRGDYGYTF,TRBJ1-2,-,TRBV7-2
TGTGCCAGCAGTTTAAACCCGGGACAGGGCAGTAATCAGCCCCAGCATTTT,CASSLNPGQGSNQPQHF,TRBJ1-5,TRBD1,TRBV28
TGTGCCAGCAGCATACAGTATCTAAACTATGGCTACACCTTC,CASSIQYLNYGYTF,TRBJ1-2,-,TRBV28
TGTGCCAGCACCATCTCTTCGCGGGGCCGAGTGAACACTGAAGCTTTCTTT,CASTISSRGRVNTEAFF,TRBJ1-1,-,TRBV2
TGTGCCAGCAGGATTCGTTTGGACAGCTCTTCTCCCTATGGCTACACCTTC,CASRIRLDSSSPYGYTF,TRBJ1-2,-,TRBV2
TGCGCCAGCAGCTTGGAATGGGGGCGGGAGACCCAGTACTTC,CASSLEWGRETQYF,TRBJ2-5,-,TRBV5-1
TGTGCCAGCAGCTCTAGGACAGGGGGGAGTGAAAAACTGTTTTTT,CASSSRTGGSEKLFF,TRBJ1-4,TRBD1,TRBV11-2
TGTGCCAGCAGCCTGACTAGCGGGAGGCTGGATACGCAGTATTTT,CASSLTSGRLDTQYF,TRBJ2-3,TRBD2,TRBV5-6
TGTGCCAGCAGCTTGGGCGGGGCCTACAATGAGCAGTTCTTC,CASSLGGAYNEQFF,TRBJ2-1,-,TRBV5-6
TGTGCCAGCAATTTAGCTAGCGGGAGCATCTACGAGCAGTACTTC,CASNLASGSIYEQYF,TRBJ2-7,TRBD2,TRBV28
TGTGCCAGCAGATCCGGGGGGAACTACGAGCAGTACTTC,CASRSGGNYEQYF,TRBJ2-7,TRBD2,TRBV7-2
TGCGCCAGCAGCTTAACCGGGACAGGGAAAGGTAGTTCACCCCTCCACTTT,CASSLTGTGKGSSPLHF,TRBJ1-6,TRBD1,TRBV5-1
TGTGCCAGCAGCTACCTGAACAGGGGTGGAGAGACCCAGTACTTC,CASSYLNRGGETQYF,TRBJ2-5,TRBD1,TRBV7-2
TGTGCCAGCAGCCAAGGGAGTACTAACTATGGCTACACCTTC,CASSQGSTNYGYTF,TRBJ1-2,-,TRBV28
TGTGCCTGGACCTTAGCCACTGAAGCTTTCTTT,CAWTLATEAFF,TRBJ1-1,-,TRBV30
TGTGCCAGCAGCAAGCGGGGGGGGAATGAGCAGTTCTTC,CASSKRGGNEQFF,TRBJ2-1,TRBD2,TRBV6-5
TGTGCCAGCAGCGCTGCTAGCGTCTCTAATTTGAATGAGCAGTTCTTC,CASSAASVSNLNEQFF,TRBJ2-1,-,TRBV9
TGCAGCGTGGTAGATATGAGCCATGCGGGAGAGACCTACAATGAGCAGTTCTTC,CSVVDMSHAGETYNEQFF,TRBJ2-1,TRBD2,TRBV29-1
TGCGCCAGCAGCCAACCACTACTAGCGGGAACCTACGAGCAGTACTTC,CASSQPLLAGTYEQYF,TRBJ2-7,TRBD2,TRBV4-1
TGCGCCAGCAGCTTGGGGACAGTATCGAACACTGAAGCTTTCTTT,CASSLGTVSNTEAFF,TRBJ1-1,-,TRBV5-1